This passage covers 10 T cell receptor beta chains from one sample sequenced in a study of blood T cells in healthy people across ages. Alongside a J-beta primer mix, a sample-barcoded 5' primer served in a second PCR lasting about 6 to 11 cycles. MiXCR was run by TCRdb on the 5' RACE reads, yielding one entry per CDR3 protein. Of some 1,000,000 distinct CDR3 sequences in the sample, under 30% were seen once. The sample was also reused in another study, on T cells of mothers and their children.

Sequenced: blood. The receptors shown here come from a girl aged 2 to 10 in good health.

A few counts support this clonotype. The chain employs TRBV6-1 and TRBJ2-3; D might be TRBD2 (6 bases). The V and J ends lost 1 base and 0 bases respectively, with 11 bases between them. The germline V gene encodes CDR1 MNHNS and CDR2 SASEGT. This CDR3 is built from 16 residues. Here the CDR3 DNA reads TGTGCCAGCAGTGAAGTACAGGACTATAGCACAGATACGCAGTATTTT. Translating gives CASSEVQDYSTDTQYF.

As for this clonotype: A read error may account for a junction end that differs from germline. The chain employs TRBV20-1 and TRBJ2-5, with 9 bases aligning to TRBD2. This CDR3 is 13 amino acids long. In germline, CDR1 is DFQATT, CDR2 SNEGSKA (reference sequence). DNA for the CDR3: TGCAATGCTAGTCTTAGCGGGGGAGAGACCCAGTACTTC. Its protein product is CNASLSGGETQYF.

This clonotype showed up just a few times. The chain combines TRBV29-1 with TRBJ2-5, with TRBD1 identical over 10 bases. CDR1 and CDR2 (germline): SQVTM, ANQGSEA. This CDR3 comprises 12 residues. V dropped 8 bases and J dropped 5; count of bases not matched to a gene: 5. CDR3 nucleotides: TGCAGCACAGGGACAGGGGCGGAGACCCAGTACTTC. It is translated as CSTGTGAETQYF.

Comment on this clonotype: One end of the junction does not line up with germline, which may come from a read error. J is TRBJ2-1 and V is TRBV2, with TRBD2 matching 10 bases. Germline V gives CDR1 SNHLY, CDR2 FYNNEI. The CDR3 is 16 residues long. The CDR3 nucleotides read TGTGCCAGCAGTGACTCCTTAGCGGGAGGTTACAATGAGCGGTTCTTC. It is translated as CASSDSLAGGYNERFF.

Only one count was recorded for this clonotype. The V gene is TRBV5-5, the J gene TRBJ1-1; D call uncertain. The CDR3 sequence is 12 residues long. V lost 1 base to trimming and J lost 7 bases, with 8 bases between them. Germline V CDR1 and CDR2: SGHKS, YYEKEE (reference sequence). In DNA, the CDR3 is TGTGCCAGCAGCTTGAACCGGTTTGAAGCTTTCTTT. Its protein product is CASSLNRFEAFF.

This CDR3 reads CASSLLASHTDTQYF. CDR3 nucleotide sequence: TGTGCCAGCAGCTTACTAGCGTCTCATACAGATACGCAGTATTTT. This sequence joins TRBV6-6 and TRBJ2-3; 7 bases align to TRBD2. The ends lost 6 bases at V and 3 bases at J; junction bases unmatched: 9. Looked up from germline, CDR1 is MNHNY and CDR2 is SVGAGI (reference sequence). There are 15 residues in the CDR3.

V gene TRBV4-1 combines with J gene TRBJ2-1; 10 bases map to TRBD2. Germline V gene data show CDR1 as MGHRA and CDR2 as YSYEKL. After removal of 2 bases from V and 6 bases from J, the junction contained 10 bases not matched to a gene. The CDR3 covers 17 residues. In DNA form, the CDR3 reads TGCGCCAGCAGCCAACTCGATCTAGCGGGAGCGGGCAATGAGCAGTTCTTC. Encoded protein: CASSQLDLAGAGNEQFF.

The chain employs TRBV18 and TRBJ2-5; TRBD1 agrees at 9 bases. CDR1 KGHSH and CDR2 LQKENI come from the germline V gene. The CDR3 has 15 amino acids. Germline trimming cut 3 bases from V and 1 base from J; bases unmatched to any gene: 3. Here the CDR3 DNA reads TGTGCCAGCTCACCGGGACAGGGACCCCAAGAGACCCAGTACTTC. Translation: CASSPGQGPQETQYF.

Comments on this clonotype: One junction end disagrees with the germline gene, perhaps due to a read error. The chain uses TRBV5-1 and TRBJ2-3, with D perhaps matching TRBD1 (6 bases). Germline loops: CDR1 SGHRS, CDR2 YFSETQ. The length of the CDR3 is 14 residues. The CDR3 DNA follows: TGCGCCAGCAGCTTTACAGGGTCCCAAGATGCGCAGTATTTT. Amino acids: CASSFTGSQDAQYF.

The gene calls are TRBV12-3 or TRBV12-4 and TRBJ2-7; 9 bases align to TRBD2. The CDR3 extends over 19 amino acids. The junction had 20 bases not matched to a gene; V was cut back by 5 bases and J by 3 bases. The CDR3 loop reads CASSLGRKTPSGIFYEQYF. CDR3 in DNA: TGTGCCAGCAGTCTGGGACGGAAAACCCCTAGCGGGATCTTCTACGAGCAGTACTTC.